This is a list of T cell receptor beta chains from one sample in a study of cytomegalovirus exposure and HLA in healthy donors. Some clones are missing from TCRdb's copy, which holds only in-frame ones; the method was immunoSEQ multiplex PCR. Of about 82,000 clones listed, 90% to 95% are singletons. Sequencing used PBMCs. The receptors were sampled from a man aged 18 to 30 in good health and CMV-seronegative. Each CDR3 is given with its conserved first and last residue. The D gene is left open where the match is weak. Some rows mark clone size as missing; the rest say once, few, many or name a class of expanded clone.

V gene: TRBV5-1; D gene: TRBD1; clone size: NA; J gene: TRBJ2-5; CDR3 DNA: TGCGCCAGCAGCTTGCAAGGGACAGGGAGCCAAGAGACCCAGTACTTC; CDR3 protein: CASSLQGTGSQETQYF
V gene: TRBV7-9; D gene: TRBD2; clone size: NA; J gene: TRBJ2-7; CDR3 DNA: TGTGCCGTGGGGGGGTTACCGGGAGGCCCTTCCTACGAGCAGTACTTC; CDR3 protein: CAVGGLPGGPSYEQYF
V gene: TRBV7-2; D gene: NA; clone size: NA; J gene: TRBJ1-2; CDR3 DNA: TGTGCCAGCAGCTTAGGCAGCTATGGCTACACCTTC; CDR3 protein: CASSLGSYGYTF
V gene: TRBV30; D gene: NA; clone size: NA; J gene: TRBJ1-6; CDR3 DNA: TGTGCCTGGAGCCTCAGGGATAATTCACCCCTCCACTTT; CDR3 protein: CAWSLRDNSPLHF
V gene: TRBV19; D gene: NA; clone size: NA; J gene: TRBJ1-5; CDR3 DNA: TGTGCCAGTAATAAGGAGGGGCAACGGGGCAATCAGCCCCAGCATTTT; CDR3 protein: CASNKEGQRGNQPQHF
V gene: TRBV14; D gene: TRBD1; clone size: few; J gene: TRBJ1-2; CDR3 DNA: TGTGCCAGCAGCCTACGACAGGGACGCGGCTACACCTTC; CDR3 protein: CASSLRQGRGYTF
V gene: TRBV7-3; D gene: NA; clone size: NA; J gene: TRBJ2-5; CDR3 DNA: TGTGCCAGCAGCTTAGGCGAGGCAGAGACCCAGTACTTC; CDR3 protein: CASSLGEAETQYF
V gene: TRBV7-9; D gene: NA; clone size: NA; J gene: TRBJ1-2; CDR3 DNA: TGTGCCAGCAGCTCCCCAGTGCAGGGACTCTTC; CDR3 protein: CASSSPVQGLF
V gene: TRBV19; D gene: TRBD1; clone size: once; J gene: TRBJ1-1; CDR3 DNA: TGTGCCACCCGGACAGGGGGTACTGAAGCTTTCTTT; CDR3 protein: CATRTGGTEAFF
V gene: TRBV5-5; D gene: NA; clone size: NA; J gene: TRBJ2-7; CDR3 DNA: TGTGCCAGCAGGACGGGACTCCAGCCCCTCTACGAGCAGTACTTC; CDR3 protein: CASRTGLQPLYEQYF
V gene: TRBV15; D gene: NA; clone size: NA; J gene: TRBJ2-1; CDR3 DNA: TGTGCCACCCGCGCGGCACGGCTTGAGCAGTTCTTC; CDR3 protein: CATRAARLEQFF
V gene: TRBV29-1; D gene: NA; clone size: NA; J gene: TRBJ1-1; CDR3 DNA: TGCAGCGTTGTTGGCCAGTACGCTGAAGCTTTCTTT; CDR3 protein: CSVVGQYAEAFF
V gene: TRBV6-6; D gene: NA; clone size: NA; J gene: TRBJ2-2; CDR3 DNA: TGTGCCAGCAGTCTCAGGTCCACCGGGGAGCTGTTTTTT; CDR3 protein: CASSLRSTGELFF
V gene: TRBV2; D gene: TRBD1; clone size: NA; J gene: TRBJ2-7; CDR3 DNA: TGTGCCAGCACCTCGGGACAGGGGGCCTACGAGCAGTACTTC; CDR3 protein: CASTSGQGAYEQYF
V gene: TRBV6-1; D gene: TRBD1; clone size: NA; J gene: TRBJ1-1; CDR3 DNA: TGTGCCAGCAGCCGGACAGGCGAGAACACTGAAGCTTTCTTT; CDR3 protein: CASSRTGENTEAFF
V gene: TRBV28; D gene: NA; clone size: NA; J gene: TRBJ1-5; CDR3 DNA: TGTGCCAGCAGTCTCCCGGGCGGGAGGCCCCAGCATTTT; CDR3 protein: CASSLPGGRPQHF
V gene: TRBV18; D gene: NA; clone size: NA; J gene: TRBJ2-7; CDR3 DNA: TGTGCCAGCTCAACGGCGGACGAGCAGTACTTC; CDR3 protein: CASSTADEQYF
V gene: TRBV30; D gene: TRBD1; clone size: NA; J gene: TRBJ1-2; CDR3 DNA: TGTGCCTGGAGTCAGGGGGCGGAGGGCTACACCTTC; CDR3 protein: CAWSQGAEGYTF
V gene: TRBV4-1; D gene: NA; clone size: NA; J gene: TRBJ2-7; CDR3 DNA: TGCGCCAGCAGCCAAGGGGCGACTAGGAGCTCCTACGAGCAGTACTTC; CDR3 protein: CASSQGATRSSYEQYF
V gene: TRBV5-1; D gene: NA; clone size: NA; J gene: TRBJ1-1; CDR3 DNA: TGCGCCAGCAGCCCTGGGGGGGGGTACACTGAAGCTTTCTTT; CDR3 protein: CASSPGGGYTEAFF
V gene: TRBV18; D gene: TRBD1; clone size: few; J gene: TRBJ1-2; CDR3 DNA: TGTGCCAGCTCACCACCGGGACAGGGGTGGGGCTACACCTTC; CDR3 protein: CASSPPGQGWGYTF
V gene: TRBV5-6; D gene: TRBD1; clone size: NA; J gene: TRBJ2-7; CDR3 DNA: TGTGCCAGCAGCTCATTGACAGGGAGCTCCTACGAGCAGTACTTC; CDR3 protein: CASSSLTGSSYEQYF
V gene: TRBV18; D gene: NA; clone size: NA; J gene: TRBJ2-7; CDR3 DNA: TGTGCCAGCTCACCACCATACACGATCTACGAGCAGTACTTC; CDR3 protein: CASSPPYTIYEQYF
V gene: TRBV19; D gene: TRBD1; clone size: few; J gene: TRBJ1-6; CDR3 DNA: TGTGCCAGTAATGACAGGGGTAATTCACCCCTCCACTTT; CDR3 protein: CASNDRGNSPLHF
V gene: TRBV27; D gene: NA; clone size: once; J gene: TRBJ1-1; CDR3 DNA: TGTGCCAGCAGTTTATCGGAGGGGATCCGCGCTGAAGCTTTCTTT; CDR3 protein: CASSLSEGIRAEAFF
V gene: TRBV18; D gene: TRBD2; clone size: NA; J gene: TRBJ2-7; CDR3 DNA: TGTGCCAGCTCACGCCCGGGGGGGGTGAGGTCGTACGAGCAGTACTTC; CDR3 protein: CASSRPGGVRSYEQYF
V gene: TRBV5-1; D gene: NA; clone size: NA; J gene: TRBJ1-5; CDR3 DNA: TGCGCCAGCAGCTTTGGTCAGGGAAGCAATCAGCCCCAGCATTTT; CDR3 protein: CASSFGQGSNQPQHF
V gene: TRBV4-2; D gene: TRBD2; clone size: NA; J gene: TRBJ2-4; CDR3 DNA: TGTGCCAGCAGCCAAGATAGGGGGGGGACTAGCGGAGCCAAAAACATTCAGTACTTC; CDR3 protein: CASSQDRGGTSGAKNIQYF